This entry lists 16 T cell receptor beta chains sequenced from one sample in a study of Graves' ophthalmopathy and Graves' hyperthyroidism. Amplification from RNA transcripts yielded the TCR beta CDR3 regions. Following a first-round RT-PCR that used HTBI primers, a second-round multiplex PCR was carried out. TCRdb re-called the multiplex PCR reads with MiXCR, one entry per CDR3 protein. This table has hundreds of thousands of distinct CDR3 sequences, about 41% appearing once. The sample taken for sequencing was peripheral blood. The source is an adult man with Graves' ophthalmopathy.

This sequence joins TRBV5-1 and TRBJ2-7; 8 positions agree with TRBD1. The germline gives CDR1 SGHRS, CDR2 YFSETQ. Trimming removed 6 bases from V and 5 bases from J; junction bases left unmatched: 10. The CDR3 runs to 14 residues. CDR3 nucleotides: TGCGCCAGCAACACGCAGGGGGCGGGAAACGAGCAGTACTTC. It specifies CASNTQGAGNEQYF.

This clonotype was detected many times. V is TRBV15 and J is TRBJ2-2, with TRBD2 as a possible D gene (5 bases). V lost 5 bases and J lost 3, with 22 bases in between. The V gene's germline CDR1 is LNHNV and CDR2 YYDKDF (reference sequence). This CDR3 has 18 residues. The CDR3 loop is CATSRPAGIARYTGELFF. The CDR3 coding sequence is TGTGCCACCAGCCGACCCGCCGGAATAGCGCGATACACCGGGGAGCTGTTTTTT.

The chain has TRBV10-3 and TRBJ1-1, with D tentatively TRBD1 (5 bases). V dropped 3 bases and J dropped 1 base, with 9 bases sitting between them. The CDR3 loop spans 14 amino acids. CDR1 is ENHRY and CDR2 is SYGVKD in the germline V gene. The CDR3 DNA follows: TGTGCCATCAGTGATTGGACAAGGAACACTGAAGCTTTCTTT. Encoded protein: CAISDWTRNTEAFF.

Turning to this clonotype: One base away lies a much larger clone, so this may be a sequencing read error. The chain has TRBV19 and TRBJ1-3, with TRBD1 as a possible D gene (5 bases). Germline V gene data show CDR1 as LNHDA and CDR2 as SQIVND (reference sequence). This CDR3 is 13 amino acids long. The CDR3 nucleotides are TGTGCCAGTAGTACAGGGTTTGGAAGCACCATATATTTT. This encodes CASSTGFGSTIYF.

The V call is TRBV11-1, the J call TRBJ2-7; 16 nucleotides align to TRBD2. V dropped 2 bases and J dropped 2; count of bases not matched to a gene: 9. The CDR3 extends over 19 amino acids. CDR1 is SGHAT, CDR2 FQDESV, per germline (reference sequence). The CDR3 bases are TGTGCCAGCAGCTTAAGGCCTCTTGGGACTAGCGGGAGGGCCTACGAGCAGTACTTC. Translating it yields CASSLRPLGTSGRAYEQYF.

The table lists this clonotype with many counts. The rearrangement uses TRBV15 and TRBJ1-2; D ambiguous. V was pared by 0 bases and J by 2 bases, with 10 bases between. Germline V gives CDR1 LNHNV, CDR2 YYDKDF (reference sequence). The CDR3 runs 15 residues. This CDR3 is CATSRESARNYGYTF. The CDR3 DNA follows: TGTGCCACCAGCAGAGAGTCGGCAAGGAACTATGGCTACACCTTC.

This clonotype showed up many times. The V gene is TRBV12-3 or TRBV12-4, the J gene TRBJ2-7; the match to TRBD2 covers 7 bases. The CDR3 covers 14 residues. J gave up 5 bases and V 2 bases, and 6 bases lay outside the gene matches. CDR3 sequence: CASSLTTSADEQYF. The CDR3 DNA follows: TGTGCCAGCAGTTTAACAACTAGCGCGGACGAGCAGTACTTC.

This clonotype has a count of ten or more. The CDR3 is CASSTLAGSLYEQYF. As DNA, the CDR3 is TGTGCCAGCAGCACCTTAGCGGGGTCCCTCTACGAGCAGTACTTC. The chain uses TRBV7-2 and TRBJ2-7, with TRBD2 matching over 8 bases. V trimming: 5 bases; J trimming: 3 bases; junction bases outside the gene matches: 9. Germline V gives CDR1 SGHTA, CDR2 FQGNSA. The CDR3 is 15 amino acids. Variable domain in full (rest from reference TRBV7-2 and TRBJ2-7): GAGVSQSPSNKVTEKGKDVELRCDPISGHTALYWYRQSLGQGLEFLIYFQGNSAPDKSGLPSDRFSAERTGGSVSTLTIQRTQQEDSAVYLCASSTLAGSLYEQYFGPGTRLTVT.

This clonotype was seen many times. This rearrangement joins TRBV7-3 to TRBJ1-1; TRBD1 agrees at 7 bases. The CDR3 has 13 amino acids. Germline V CDR1 and CDR2: SGHTA, FQGTGA. V shed 6 bases and J 5 bases; nucleotides not matched to a gene: 6. The CDR3 is CASSLQGITEAFF. Here the CDR3 DNA reads TGTGCCAGCAGTCTACAGGGGATAACTGAAGCTTTCTTT.

V and J are TRBV10-3 and TRBJ1-1; TRBD1 matches at 9 bases. With V trimmed by 6 bases and J by 1 base, 6 bases remained unmatched. The length of the CDR3 is 15 residues. Germline V gene lookup returns CDR1 ENHRY and CDR2 SYGVKD. This CDR3 is CAISQSDRGNTEAFF. The CDR3 DNA follows: TGTGCCATCAGCCAATCGGACAGGGGGAACACTGAAGCTTTCTTT.

This clonotype was counted at least ten times. This chain connects TRBV7-8 to TRBJ1-2; unclear D gene. Looked up from germline, CDR1 is SGHVS and CDR2 is FQNEAQ. The CDR3 runs 16 residues. V gave up 5 bases and J gave up 5 bases, with 21 bases separating them. The CDR3 nucleotides are TGTGCCAGCAGCCCACGACGCGCGGGCAGGTGGTATGGCTACACCTTC. Its protein product is CASSPRRAGRWYGYTF.

The rearrangement uses TRBV2 and TRBJ1-2, with 8 positions matching TRBD1. From germline, CDR1 is SNHLY and CDR2 FYNNEI. CDR3 length: 13 amino acids. CDR3 nucleotide sequence: TGTGCTAGACAAGGACAGGGTACCTATGGCTACACCTTC. It encodes CARQGQGTYGYTF. Full variable domain (missing parts from reference TRBV2 and TRBJ1-2): EPEVTQTPSHQVTQMGQEVILRCVPISNHLYFYWYRQILGQKVEFLVSFYNNEISEKSEIFDDQFSVERPDGSNFTLKIRSTKLEDSAMYFCARQGQGTYGYTFGSGTRLTVV.

The chain carries TRBV2 and TRBJ1-5; D is uncertain. The germline V gene has CDR1 SNHLY and CDR2 FYNNEI. CDR3 size: 12 residues. Deletions cut 7 bases from V and 5 bases from J, with 9 bases between. Here the CDR3 DNA reads TGTGCCAGCACAGGCCTTTATCAGCCCCAGCATTTT. Its translation: CASTGLYQPQHF. Complete variable domain (other parts from reference TRBV2 and TRBJ1-5): EPEVTQTPSHQVTQMGQEVILRCVPISNHLYFYWYRQILGQKVEFLVSFYNNEISEKSEIFDDQFSVERPDGSNFTLKIRSTKLEDSAMYFCASTGLYQPQHFGDGTRLSIL.

This clonotype was picked up many times. The rearrangement joins TRBV27 to TRBJ1-2; 9 bases fit TRBD1. V lost 4 bases to trimming and J lost 3 bases; unmatched junction nucleotides: 9. Germline V gene data show CDR1 as MNHEY and CDR2 as SMNVEV (reference sequence). The CDR3 is 16 amino acids. The CDR3 coding sequence is TGTGCCAGCAGTTACCGACCGGGACAGGGCGACTATGGCTACACCTTC. Translating gives CASSYRPGQGDYGYTF.

This clonotype was counted a few times. This sequence joins TRBV6-5 and TRBJ2-7, with D perhaps given as TRBD1 or TRBD2 (5 bases each). The V and J ends lost 0 bases and 6 bases respectively, with 12 bases between them. Germline V gives CDR1 MNHEY, CDR2 SVGAGI. The CDR3 is made up of 14 amino acids. CDR3 coding DNA: TGTGCCAGCAGTTACTCCGGGACGATTATCGAGCAGTACTTC. Amino acids: CASSYSGTIIEQYF.

In this sample, this clonotype turned up a few times. V is TRBV4-2 and J is TRBJ1-5; no definite D call. The CDR3 covers 15 residues. Germline-derived CDR1 and CDR2 are LGHNA and YNFKEQ. V was cut by 0 bases and J by 5 bases, with 11 bases left in between. The CDR3 DNA follows: TGTGCCAGCAGCCAAGATCCGGGGTATGATCAGCCCCAGCATTTT. As protein: CASSQDPGYDQPQHF.